The clone carrying this T cell receptor beta chain appeared a few times. Via MiXCR, TCRdb re-called the RT-PCR reads, giving one row per CDR3 protein. Here the sample spans about 680,000 distinct CDR3 sequences, approximately 15% being singletons. With 8 bases removed from V and 0 bases from J, the gap between germline ends came to 6 bases. The CDR3 is 12 amino acids. CDR1 SNHLY and CDR2 FYNNEI come from the germline V gene. The chain recombines TRBV2 with TRBJ2-3, with D possibly matching TRBD2 (6 bases). This sequence originates from a female donor in good health, serving as a healthy control. Sequenced sample: memory CD4+ T cells from blood. CDR3 sequence (DNA): TGTGCCAGCGGGACTAGCACAGATACGCAGTATTTT. It is translated as CASGTSTDTQYF.